This is a list of T cell receptor beta chains from one sample in a study of T cell responses to AZD1222 COVID-19 vaccine. Clones were sequenced by immunoSEQ multiplex PCR, and TCRdb holds only the in-frame ones, with some missing. Of some 69,000 clones in the sample, roughly 85% were seen once. The starting material was peripheral blood, obtained on day 0 of AZD1222 vaccination. The receptors shown here come from an adult in good health. Each CDR3 is given with its conserved first and last residue. The order of the fields is clone size, D gene, J gene, V gene, CDR3 DNA, CDR3 protein. A D gene is named only where the DNA matches it firmly. Clone size appears in some rows only: once, few, many, or a class for an expanded clone.

- - TRBJ1-1 TRBV18 TGTGCCAGCTCACCCGGGGTGGGAGGCACTGAAGCTTTCTTT CASSPGVGGTEAFF
- TRBD2 TRBJ2-7 TRBV29-1 TGCAGCGTCGAGAGGGAGGGGCGGTCCTACGAGCAGTACTTC CSVEREGRSYEQYF
- TRBD1 TRBJ2-2 TRBV11-3 TGTGCCAGCAGCTCCCGGACAGGGGAAGGGGAGCTGTTTTTT CASSSRTGEGELFF
- TRBD1 TRBJ1-3 TRBV28 TGTGCCCGCGGGGGCAGGGGGTCAAACACCATATATTTT CARGGRGSNTIYF
- TRBD1 TRBJ1-2 TRBV29-1 TGCAGCGTTGCCGCACAGGGGGTAAACTATGGCTACACCTTC CSVAAQGVNYGYTF
once TRBD1 TRBJ1-2 TRBV4-2 TGTGCCAGCAGCCACGGGGACAGAGAAGCTAACTATGGCTACACCTTC CASSHGDREANYGYTF
- TRBD1 TRBJ2-7 TRBV6-5 TGTGCCAGCAGTTACGCCGGGACAGGGTTCTACGAGCAGTACTTC CASSYAGTGFYEQYF
- - TRBJ2-1 TRBV6-5 TGTGCCAGCAGTTCCTCTGGGGGTGAGCAGTTCTTC CASSSSGGEQFF
- - TRBJ1-2 TRBV7-3 TGTGCCAGCAGCTTAACCTCAGCCACTAACTATGGCTACACCTTC CASSLTSATNYGYTF
- TRBD1 TRBJ1-1 TRBV19 TGTGCCAGTAGTATAGAAAGACAGGGGGCGACTGAAGCTTTCTTT CASSIERQGATEAFF
- - TRBJ1-3 TRBV9 TGTGCCAGCAGCGTAGGAGACCCCCTCTCTGGAAACACCATATATTTT CASSVGDPLSGNTIYF
- - TRBJ1-2 TRBV12-5 TGTGCTAGTGGTTTGGGATACAGGGATGGCTACACCTTC CASGLGYRDGYTF
few - TRBJ2-5 TRBV19 TGTGCCAGTAGTATGGGGAGAGAGACCCAGTACTTC CASSMGRETQYF
- TRBD1 TRBJ1-2 TRBV10-2 TGCGCCAGCAGACTCCCGACAGGGAAGGCGAATGGCTACACCTTC CASRLPTGKANGYTF
- - TRBJ2-2 TRBV5-1 TGCGCCAGCAGCCCCAATGGTCCTAGGGTGGTCTACACCGGGGAGCTGTTTTTT CASSPNGPRVVYTGELFF
- - TRBJ1-4 TRBV19 TGTGCCAGTAGTACCTCCACATGGGGGCGAGGAGAAAAACTGTTTTTT CASSTSTWGRGEKLFF
- - TRBJ1-5 TRBV6-1 TGTGCCGGCAGTGAAGCGCTTGGGGGCTGGGAGCCCCAGCATTTT CAGSEALGGWEPQHF
- - TRBJ1-2 TRBV7-9 TGTGCCAGCAGCCCCGGGAGGGATGGCTACACCTTC CASSPGRDGYTF
few - TRBJ2-3 TRBV6-6 TGTGCCAGCAGTTACTCAGATTTGGGGACGCAGTATTTT CASSYSDLGTQYF
- TRBD1 TRBJ1-3 TRBV5-1 TGCGCCAGCAGCTGGATAGGACAGGGGAGCTCGGGAAACACCATATATTTT CASSWIGQGSSGNTIYF
- - TRBJ1-2 TRBV6-2/TRBV6-3 TGTGCCAGCAGTTACCGCCTGACGGGGGGACTCCCCTATGGCTACACCTTC CASSYRLTGGLPYGYTF
- TRBD1 TRBJ1-3 TRBV5-1 TGCGCCAGCAGCTTGGCCCAGGGGGGGTACGGAAACACCATATATTTT CASSLAQGGYGNTIYF
- TRBD1 TRBJ2-3 TRBV5-1 TGCGCCAGCAGCCTAAGGACAGGGGCAGATACGCAGTATTTT CASSLRTGADTQYF
once - TRBJ1-2 TRBV19 TGTGCCAGTACCAAAGGTGGGGTGGAAGGCTACACCTTC CASTKGGVEGYTF
- - TRBJ1-2 TRBV5-8 TGTGCCAGCAGCGGGGGCCCCGGAGGGCAGGACTATGGCTACACCTTC CASSGGPGGQDYGYTF
- - TRBJ2-2 TRBV7-2 TGTGCCAGCAGCTCAACCAGGGGAACCGGGGAGCTGTTTTTT CASSSTRGTGELFF
- TRBD1 TRBJ1-1 TRBV5-4 TGTGCCAGCAGCCCGCCGACAGGGGAGGACACTGAAGCTTTCTTT CASSPPTGEDTEAFF
- - TRBJ1-6 TRBV6-2/TRBV6-3 TGTGCCAGCAGTTACGGCCAGTATAATTCACCCCTCCACTTT CASSYGQYNSPLHF
- - TRBJ1-3 TRBV5-1 TGCGCCAGCAGCTCCTGGAACACCATATATTTT CASSSWNTIYF
- - TRBJ1-5 TRBV5-5 TGTGCCAGCAGCTTGGAATCGGAATTGAGCAATCAGCCCCAGCATTTT CASSLESELSNQPQHF
- - TRBJ1-4 TRBV7-2 TGTGCCACCAGCCCGGAGCCCGCCATTAATGAAAAACTGTTTTTT CATSPEPAINEKLFF
- - TRBJ2-7 TRBV6-5 TGTGCCAGCAGTTACTTCAGGGGGGGAGGCGAGCAGTACTTC CASSYFRGGGEQYF
once - TRBJ1-2 TRBV14 TGTGCCAGCAGCCAAGGGTCGGCAGGGAACGGCTACACCTTC CASSQGSAGNGYTF
- - TRBJ1-1 TRBV9 TGTGCCAGCAGCGTAGTCGGCCATTCCTCTTTGGGGACGAACACTGAAGCTTTCTTT CASSVVGHSSLGTNTEAFF
- TRBD1 TRBJ2-7 TRBV7-8 TGTGCCAGCACCCCCCGGGACAGGGGGTCCTACGAGCAGTACTTC CASTPRDRGSYEQYF
- - TRBJ1-5 TRBV6-1 TGTGCCAGCAGTGAAGCGGGTTGGCAGGGAGGCAATCAGCCCCAGCATTTT CASSEAGWQGGNQPQHF
- - TRBJ2-7 TRBV13 TGTGCCAGCAGCGCCGCCATGGGCGGAAATACCTACGAGCAGTACTTC CASSAAMGGNTYEQYF
- TRBD1 TRBJ1-1 TRBV12-3/TRBV12-4 TGTGCCAGCAGAGCGGACAGGGTAAAGAGAGCTTTCTTT CASRADRVKRAFF
- - TRBJ2-3 TRBV3-1/TRBV3-2 TGTGCCAGCAGCCAAGCTCTTTTCACAGATACGCAGTATTTT CASSQALFTDTQYF
- - TRBJ1-1 TRBV28 TGTGCCAGCAGAAGACAGCAAAACACTGAAGCTTTCTTT CASRRQQNTEAFF
many - TRBJ2-7 TRBV9 TGTGCCAGCAGCGTAGCCCAAGTAGCGGCAAGCTCCTACGAGCAGTACTTC CASSVAQVAASSYEQYF
- - TRBJ1-4 TRBV15 TGTGCCACCAGCAGGGGGAACGTGGGGGCGGGAAATGAAAAACTGTTTTTT CATSRGNVGAGNEKLFF
- - TRBJ2-7 TRBV6-5 TGTGCCAGCAGTTACTCGTTTACAGCTCTGAGCTACGAGCAGTACTTC CASSYSFTALSYEQYF
- - TRBJ2-5 TRBV3-1/TRBV3-2 TGTGCCAGCAACCGCAGGGGGGCCTTTCAAGAGACCCAGTACTTC CASNRRGAFQETQYF
- - TRBJ2-7 TRBV11-2 TGTGCCAGCAGCTTAGAGTGGTCCGTTGCAAACTTC CASSLEWSVANF
- TRBD1 TRBJ2-1 TRBV5-1 TGCGCCAGCAGTGGCGGGACAGGGGTATACAATGAGCAGTTCTTC CASSGGTGVYNEQFF
- - TRBJ2-3 TRBV19 TGTGCCAGTAGTCGATACGTGGGGAGCACAGATACGCAGTATTTT CASSRYVGSTDTQYF
few TRBD1 TRBJ1-1 TRBV19 TGTGCCAGTCCCCCGGGACAGGGGGTGAACACTGAAGCTTTCTTT CASPPGQGVNTEAFF